The rows below give T cell receptor beta chains drawn from one sample of a study of CD8 T cells in ankylosing spondylitis. TCRdb passed the 5' RACE reads through MiXCR, listing each CDR3 protein once. The repertoire holds 450,000 to 550,000 distinct CDR3 sequences, with about 5% as singletons. Sequenced input: blood, either unsorted or a sorted T cell fraction (not recorded which). The receptors derive from a male donor with ankylosing spondylitis. The CDR3 runs from the conserved cysteine through the conserved F or W. The D gene is left open where the match is weak. Clone size is stated in some rows and not others, as once, few, many or a class when expanded.

j_gene	d_gene	abundance	v_gene	len	CDR3aa	CDR3nt
TRBJ2-3	-	-	TRBV18	16	CASSLHLVRGTDTQYF	TGTGCCAGCTCACTTCACCTGGTGCGTGGCACAGATACGCAGTATTTT
TRBJ1-2	-	many	TRBV10-3	12	CAISEPRGGYTF	TGTGCCATCAGTGAACCTAGGGGAGGCTACACCTTC
TRBJ1-1	-	many	TRBV7-9	15	CASSRVEFENTEAFF	TGTGCCAGCAGCCGTGTAGAGTTCGAGAACACTGAAGCTTTCTTT
TRBJ2-1	TRBD2	many	TRBV6-2/TRBV6-3	18	CASSYSIPSGLPYNEQFF	TGTGCCAGCAGTTACTCGATCCCTAGCGGCCTACCCTACAATGAGCAGTTCTTC
TRBJ2-3	TRBD2	many	TRBV20-1	15	CSARPLAGLTDTQYF	TGCAGTGCTAGACCACTAGCGGGTCTCACAGATACGCAGTATTTT
TRBJ1-2	-	many	TRBV6-6	13	CASSYSTVDGYTF	TGTGCCAGCAGTTACTCGACAGTCGATGGCTACACCTTC
TRBJ1-1	TRBD1	many	TRBV10-3	14	CAISDAQGGTEAFF	TGTGCCATCAGTGATGCCCAGGGGGGCACTGAAGCTTTCTTT
TRBJ2-1	-	many	TRBV6-2/TRBV6-3	14	CASRRENHYNEQFF	TGTGCCAGCAGGAGGGAGAACCACTACAATGAGCAGTTCTTC
TRBJ2-7	TRBD1	many	TRBV27	15	CASSFLQGGAYEQYF	TGTGCCAGCAGTTTCTTACAGGGGGGAGCCTACGAGCAGTACTTC
TRBJ1-3	-	many	TRBV15	16	CATSREVRSPGNTIYF	TGTGCCACCAGCAGAGAAGTAAGGTCGCCAGGAAACACCATATATTTT
TRBJ2-1	-	many	TRBV5-1	13	CASSPSHYNEQFF	TGCGCCAGCAGCCCCTCCCACTACAATGAGCAGTTCTTC
TRBJ1-1	TRBD1	many	TRBV12-3/TRBV12-4	13	CASSLADRVQAFF	TGTGCCAGCAGTTTAGCGGACAGGGTTCAAGCTTTCTTT
TRBJ2-1	TRBD2	many	TRBV20-1	16	CSARESTSGGAPEQFF	TGCAGTGCTAGAGAATCGACTAGCGGGGGGGCCCCGGAGCAGTTCTTC
TRBJ2-7	-	many	TRBV15	13	CATSVRGFYEQYF	TGTGCCACCAGCGTCAGGGGTTTCTACGAGCAGTACTTC
TRBJ2-1	-	many	TRBV18	15	CASSPPRAAYNEQFF	TGTGCCAGCTCACCACCCAGAGCAGCCTACAATGAGCAGTTCTTC
TRBJ2-3	-	many	TRBV7-2	15	CASSPRGRITDTQYF	TGTGCCAGCAGTCCACGGGGGAGGATCACAGATACGCAGTATTTT
TRBJ2-1	-	many	TRBV5-1	17	CASSLVAGGSSYNEQFF	TGCGCCAGCAGCTTGGTGGCTGGCGGAAGCTCCTACAATGAGCAGTTCTTC
TRBJ1-2	-	many	TRBV12-3/TRBV12-4	15	CASRPTGFRGYGYTF	TGTGCCAGCAGACCTACAGGGTTTAGGGGCTATGGCTACACCTTC
TRBJ1-1	-	many	TRBV7-9	15	CASSLQGTGGTEAFF	TGTGCCAGCAGCTTACAGGGGACGGGGGGCACTGAAGCTTTCTTT
TRBJ2-3	TRBD1	once	TRBV6-2/TRBV6-3	14	CASSYTGGLDTQYF	TGTGCCAGCAGTTATACAGGGGGCCTAGATACGCAGTATTTT
TRBJ1-2	-	many	TRBV10-3	14	CAISDPDRSYGYTF	TGTGCCATCAGTGATCCTGACAGAAGCTATGGCTACACCTTC
TRBJ2-7	-	many	TRBV20-1	13	CSARWGVRYEQYF	TGCAGTGCTAGATGGGGAGTTAGGTACGAGCAGTACTTC
TRBJ2-3	-	few	TRBV28	14	CASSFIGSADTQYF	TGTGCCAGCAGTTTCATCGGGAGCGCAGATACGCAGTATTTT
TRBJ2-1	-	many	TRBV5-6	13	CASSDQQANEQFF	TGTGCCAGCAGCGATCAACAGGCAAATGAGCAGTTCTTC
TRBJ2-2	-	many	TRBV12-3/TRBV12-4	15	CASGGGGEGTGELFF	TGTGCCAGCGGCGGAGGGGGCGAGGGCACCGGGGAGCTGTTTTTT
TRBJ1-4	-	many	TRBV12-3/TRBV12-4	14	CASSLSAANEKLFF	TGTGCCAGCAGTTTATCTGCGGCTAATGAAAAACTGTTTTTT
TRBJ2-1	TRBD1	few	TRBV7-8	16	CASSRGQGRGLHEQFF	TGTGCCAGCAGCAGAGGACAGGGGCGCGGGTTGCATGAGCAGTTCTTC
TRBJ2-2	-	-	TRBV28	17	CASSLNRVSINTGELFF	TGTGCCAGCAGCCTCAACAGGGTTTCTATCAACACCGGGGAGCTGTTTTTT
TRBJ1-1	-	many	TRBV7-2	15	CASSLGLGLGTEAFF	TGTGCCAGCAGCTTAGGTCTGGGCTTGGGCACTGAAGCTTTCTTT
TRBJ1-2	TRBD1	many	TRBV7-2	15	CASSLVNKGAHGYTF	TGTGCCAGCAGCTTAGTCAATAAGGGGGCGCATGGCTACACCTTC
TRBJ2-2	TRBD1	few	TRBV20-1	16	CSAPTIGTGITGELFF	TGCAGTGCTCCAACGATCGGGACAGGTATCACCGGGGAGCTGTTTTTT
TRBJ1-1	TRBD1	many	TRBV5-1	14	CASSPDRGDAEAFF	TGCGCCAGCAGCCCGGACAGGGGGGATGCTGAAGCTTTCTTT
TRBJ1-4	-	many	TRBV20-1	11	CSVYGYEKLFF	TGCAGTGTTTATGGTTACGAAAAACTGTTTTTT
TRBJ2-1	TRBD2	many	TRBV20-1	14	CSARMPSGGNEQFF	TGCAGTGCTAGAATGCCTAGCGGGGGGAATGAGCAGTTCTTC
TRBJ2-7	-	-	TRBV5-6	16	CASSLGPPGENYEQYF	TGTGCCAGCAGCTTGGGCCCCCCTGGGGAAAACTACGAGCAGTACTTC
TRBJ2-1	TRBD2	many	TRBV7-8	17	CASSSPGTSGRYNEQFF	TGTGCCAGCAGCTCCCCAGGGACTAGCGGGCGCTACAATGAGCAGTTCTTC
TRBJ2-2	-	many	TRBV5-1	13	CASHNWGPGELFF	TGCGCCAGCCATAACTGGGGTCCCGGGGAGCTGTTTTTT